The clone carrying this T cell receptor (beta chain) occurred a few times. This specimen belongs to a study of T cells in Graves' hyperthyroidism and ophthalmopathy. The source material, RNA transcripts, was used to amplify TCR beta CDR3 regions. With the HTBI primer set, the TCR CDR3 went through a first round of RT-PCR. TCRdb called the multiplex PCR reads again in MiXCR, with one record for every CDR3 protein. The table includes roughly 240,000 distinct CDR3 sequences, approximately 23% detected once. Looked up from germline, CDR1 is ENHRY and CDR2 is SYGVKD. V lost 5 bases, J lost 0 bases, and 5 bases lay in between. The CDR3 is 12 amino acids. For the diagnoses, clinical symptoms, serum thyroxine and TRAb, thyroid ultrasound and orbital computed tomography were used.

The J gene is TRBJ2-7, the V gene TRBV10-3; D not certain. Sequenced sample: blood. This receptor was identified in a woman between 35 and 50 years old with Graves' ophthalmopathy. The CDR3 is CAISLDSYEQYF. The DNA for the CDR3 is TGTGCCATCAGTCTGGACTCCTACGAGCAGTACTTC.